This TCR beta chain was identified in a study of identical twins. This CDR3 has 15 amino acids. J lost 3 bases, V lost 1 base, and 4 bases had no gene match. The germline V gene encodes CDR1 LGHNA and CDR2 YSLEER. General study results and limits: Partial confounding of zero-insertion analyses by invariant MAIT and iNKT cells was possible. Findings came from cross-sectional statistics, without long-term follow-up of donors. Memory repertoires showed no such pattern, whereas abundant cord blood beta clonotypes carried fewer insertions.

cDNA molecules carried unique molecular identifiers, and template switching added a universal primer site. From the 5' RACE reads, TCRdb called clonotypes with MiXCR, one entry per CDR3 protein. The sample has fewer than 550,000 distinct CDR3 sequences, over 11% seen once; the top ten hold approximately 1%. This clonotype was counted a few times. Antigen specificity is unknown. These sequences were also reported in another study, on yellow fever vaccine responses in identical twins.

Sample: CD4+ T cells sorted from blood. The chain carries TRBV4-3 and TRBJ2-3; 7 bases are a match to TRBD2. The sequence derives from a woman aged 18-29 years in good health. The CDR3 region is CASSQGLAGTDTQYF. CDR3 in DNA: TGCGCCAGCAGCCAAGGACTAGCTGGGACAGATACGCAGTATTTT.